Below are 9 T cell receptor beta chains sequenced from a single sample in a study of tumor-infiltrating lymphocytes in primary liver carcinoma. From 500 ng of total RNA, TCR beta-specific cDNA was reverse-transcribed using a constant-region primer. Employing slightly modified ARM-PCR, three nested multiplex PCR rounds were run, and these gave rise to the TCR beta libraries. A C-beta reverse primer and TRBV1-TRBV30 forward primers served in each of the first two PCR rounds, at about 9 cycles apiece. TCRdb itself ran the multiplex PCR reads through MiXCR, one entry per CDR3 protein. The sample carries about 32,000 distinct CDR3 sequences, 70% to 80% recorded once. Co-extraction of both nucleic acids (RNA and DNA) used about 19-33 mg of unsorted bulk tissue. The sample taken for sequencing was liver tumor tissue from sampling region 5. Subset described: tumor region T5, tumor centre. These receptors were obtained from a man in his forties with primary liver carcinoma and hepatitis B virus infection.

In the case of this clonotype: A much larger clone differs by one base, so this may be a read error. The chain uses TRBV9 and TRBJ2-1; TRBD2 aligns across 8 bases. From germline, CDR1 is SGDLS and CDR2 YYNGEE. The CDR3 is 15 residues long. CDR3 DNA: TGTGCCAGCAGCGTAGCGGGAGGGCCGGTCCATGAGCACTTCTTC. This sequence encodes CASSVAGGPVHEHFF. Variable domain in full (rest from reference TRBV9 and TRBJ2-1): DSGVTQTPKHLITATGQRVTLRCSPRSGDLSVYWYQQSLDQGLQFLIQYYNGEERAKGNILERFSAQQFPDLHSELNLSSLELGDSALYFCASSVAGGPVHEHFFGPGTRLTVL.

Comments on this clonotype: One end of the junction fails to match germline, which may point to a read error. The chain combines TRBV10-1 with TRBJ2-1; TRBD2 matches 7 bases. Germline V gene lookup returns CDR1 WNHNN and CDR2 SYGVQD (reference sequence). The CDR3 covers 14 residues. The CDR3 bases are TGCGCCAGCACATTCGGTGGCGGGAGTCATGAACAGTTCTTC. Translation: CASTFGGGSHEQFF.

Details on this clonotype: A much larger clone sits a single nucleotide away, making a read error possible. The chain recombines TRBV28 with TRBJ2-5; no definite D call. The CDR3 consists of 15 residues. Germline-derived CDR1 and CDR2 are MDHEN and SYDVKM. In DNA form, the CDR3 reads TGTGCCAGCAGCCCCATAGCACAGAACCAAGAGGCCCAGTACTTC. It is translated as CASSPIAQNQEAQYF. Full variable domain (rest looked up from reference TRBV28 and TRBJ2-5): DVKVTQSSRYLVKRTGEKVFLECVQDMDHENMFWYRQDPGLGLRLIYFSYDVKMKEKGDIPEGYSVSREKKERFSLILESASTNQTSMYLCASSPIAQNQEAQYFGPGTRLLVL.

The chain is built from TRBV12-3 or TRBV12-4 and TRBJ2-1; 12 positions match TRBD2. CDR3 length: 14 amino acids. Losses at the gene ends were 6 bases for V and 16 bases for J; bases not matched to a gene: 13. The CDR3 here is CASSPRTSGDGQFF. The CDR3 DNA sequence: TGTGCCAGCAGCCCCCGGACTAGCGGGGATGGGCAATTCTTC.

V and J are TRBV11-2 and TRBJ1-3, with a possible D match to TRBD1 (6 bases). From germline, CDR1 is SGHAT and CDR2 FQNNGV. The V end lost 5 bases, the J end lost 4 bases, and 21 bases lay between the germline ends. The CDR3 runs to 17 residues. CDR3 loop: CASSLVGPWTVGNTIYF. As DNA, the CDR3 is TGTGCCAGCAGCCTAGTTGGCCCCTGGACAGTAGGAAACACCATATATTTT.

In the case of this clonotype: This clone may be a read error of a much larger clone one base away. CDR3 protein: CASGLQRTSNTAELFF. The CDR3 DNA follows: TGTGCCAGCGGTCTCCAGAGAACCTCGAACACCGCGGAGCTGTTTTTT. V is TRBV25-1 and J is TRBJ2-2; no clear D gene. CDR3 length equals 16 residues. Germline assignment: CDR1 MGHDK and CDR2 SYGVNS. The variable domain in full, with the rest retrieved from reference TRBV25-1 and TRBJ2-2, is EADIYQTPRYLVIGTGKKITLECSQTMGHDKMYWYQQDPGMELHLIHYSYGVNSTEKGDLSSESTVSRIRTEHFPLTLESARPSHTSQYLCASGLQRTSNTAELFFGEGSRLTVL.

The chain carries TRBV29-1 and TRBJ2-1, with 12 positions matching TRBD2. This CDR3 is 12 amino acids long. Trimming cost V 6 bases and J 10 bases; bases outside gene matches: 4. From germline, CDR1 is SQVTM and CDR2 ANQGSEA. CDR3: CSVGLAGYEQFF. The DNA for the CDR3 is TGCAGCGTCGGACTAGCGGGATACGAGCAGTTCTTC.

This clonotype was seen once. Given the absence of the conserved phenylalanine or tryptophan at the CDR3 end, a read error is likely. The rearrangement joins TRBV11-3 to TRBJ2-5; D not resolved. The V gene's germline CDR1 is SGHNT and CDR2 YENEEA. This CDR3 spans 13 amino acids. The CDR3 protein is CTSSWGSHETQYS. In DNA form, the CDR3 reads TGTACCAGCAGCTGGGGATCCCATGAGACCCAGTACTCC.

V is TRBV6-2 or TRBV6-3 and J is TRBJ2-1; 9 bases agree with TRBD1. Germline loops: CDR1 MNHEY, CDR2 SVGEGT. CDR3 size: 15 residues. Germline trimming cut 4 bases from V and 8 bases from J; bases unmatched to any gene: 9. The CDR3 region is CASSLTGTGFHEQFF. As DNA, the CDR3 is TGTGCCAGCAGTTTAACCGGGACAGGGTTTCATGAGCAGTTCTTC.